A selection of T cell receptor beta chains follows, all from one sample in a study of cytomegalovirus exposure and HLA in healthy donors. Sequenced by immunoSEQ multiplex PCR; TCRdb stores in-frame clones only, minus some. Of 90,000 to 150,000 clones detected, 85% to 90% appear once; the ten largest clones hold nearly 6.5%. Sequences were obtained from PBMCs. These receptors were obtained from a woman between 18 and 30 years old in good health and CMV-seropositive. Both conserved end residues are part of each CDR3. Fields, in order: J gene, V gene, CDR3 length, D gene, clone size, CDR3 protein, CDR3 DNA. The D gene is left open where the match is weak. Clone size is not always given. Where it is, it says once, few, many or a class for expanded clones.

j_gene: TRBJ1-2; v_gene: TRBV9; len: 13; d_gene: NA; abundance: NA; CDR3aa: CASSAGGGNGYTF; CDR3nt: TGTGCCAGCAGCGCGGGGGGTGGGAACGGCTACACCTTC
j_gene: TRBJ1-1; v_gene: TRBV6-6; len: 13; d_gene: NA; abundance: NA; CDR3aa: CASSIQVNTEAFF; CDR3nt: TGTGCCAGCAGTATACAGGTGAACACTGAAGCTTTCTTT
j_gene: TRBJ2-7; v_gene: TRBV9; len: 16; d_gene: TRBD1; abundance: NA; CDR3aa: CASSVFGGTGINEQYF; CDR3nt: TGTGCCAGCAGCGTTTTCGGCGGGACAGGGATCAACGAGCAGTACTTC
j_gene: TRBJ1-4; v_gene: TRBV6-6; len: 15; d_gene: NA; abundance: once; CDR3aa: CASSRPQGGYVKLFF; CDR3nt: TGTGCCAGCAGTCGCCCTCAGGGTGGATATGTAAAACTGTTTTTT
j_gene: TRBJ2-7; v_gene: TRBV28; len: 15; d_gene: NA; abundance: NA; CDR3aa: CASTTAGTPSYEQYF; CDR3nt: TGTGCCAGCACAACAGCCGGGACACCCTCCTACGAGCAGTACTTC
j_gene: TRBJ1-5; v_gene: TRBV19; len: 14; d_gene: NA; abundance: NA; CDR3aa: CASSTARVRQPQHF; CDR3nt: TGTGCCAGTAGTACCGCGAGGGTCCGGCAGCCCCAGCATTTT
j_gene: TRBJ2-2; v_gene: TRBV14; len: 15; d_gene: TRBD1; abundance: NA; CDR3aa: CASSRQGVNTGELFF; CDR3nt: TGTGCCAGCAGTCGACAGGGGGTGAACACCGGGGAGCTGTTTTTT
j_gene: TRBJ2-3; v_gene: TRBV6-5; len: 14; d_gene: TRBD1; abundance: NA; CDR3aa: CASRRGQGADTQYF; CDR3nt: TGTGCCAGCAGGCGGGGACAGGGGGCAGATACGCAGTATTTT
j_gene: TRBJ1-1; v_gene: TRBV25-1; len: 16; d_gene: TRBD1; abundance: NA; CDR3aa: CASSVGGTVFNTEAFF; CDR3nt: TGTGCCAGCAGTGTGGGCGGGACAGTATTTAACACTGAAGCTTTCTTT
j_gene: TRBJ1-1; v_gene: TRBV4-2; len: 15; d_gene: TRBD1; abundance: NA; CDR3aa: CASSRGQGKSAEAFF; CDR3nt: TGTGCCAGCAGCCGAGGACAGGGGAAGTCGGCTGAAGCTTTCTTT
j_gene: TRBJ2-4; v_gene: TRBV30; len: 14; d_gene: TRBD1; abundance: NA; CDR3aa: CAWSTGAVGNIQYF; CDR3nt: TGTGCCTGGAGTACAGGGGCGGTTGGAAACATTCAGTACTTC
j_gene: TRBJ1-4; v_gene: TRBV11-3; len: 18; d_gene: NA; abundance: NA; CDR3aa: CASSSNSGVEGGDEKLFF; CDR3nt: TGTGCCAGCAGCTCGAACAGCGGCGTGGAAGGAGGAGATGAAAAACTGTTTTTT
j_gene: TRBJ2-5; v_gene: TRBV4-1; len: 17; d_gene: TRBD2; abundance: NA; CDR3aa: CASSQRTSGGYGETQYF; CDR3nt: TGCGCCAGCAGCCAAAGGACTAGCGGGGGGTACGGTGAGACCCAGTACTTC
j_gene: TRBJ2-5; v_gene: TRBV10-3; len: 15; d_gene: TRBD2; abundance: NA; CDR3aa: CAISEPASGRVAQYF; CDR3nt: TGTGCCATCAGTGAGCCGGCTAGCGGTCGGGTCGCCCAGTACTTC
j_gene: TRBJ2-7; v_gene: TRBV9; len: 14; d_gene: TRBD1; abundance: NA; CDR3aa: CASSSGTASYEQYF; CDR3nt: TGTGCCAGCAGCTCCGGGACAGCAAGCTACGAGCAGTACTTC
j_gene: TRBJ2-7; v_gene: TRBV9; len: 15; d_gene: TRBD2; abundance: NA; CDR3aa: CASSEASGRTYEQYF; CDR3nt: TGTGCCAGCAGCGAAGCTAGCGGGAGGACCTACGAGCAGTACTTC
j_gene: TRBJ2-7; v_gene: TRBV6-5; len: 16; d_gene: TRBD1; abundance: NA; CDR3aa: CASSYSYRDRVDEQYF; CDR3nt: TGTGCCAGCAGTTACTCCTACCGGGACAGGGTCGACGAGCAGTACTTC
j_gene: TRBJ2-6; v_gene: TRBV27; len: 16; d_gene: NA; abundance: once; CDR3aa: CASSPRLNSGANVLTF; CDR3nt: TGTGCCAGCAGTCCCCGACTGAACTCTGGGGCCAACGTCCTGACTTTC
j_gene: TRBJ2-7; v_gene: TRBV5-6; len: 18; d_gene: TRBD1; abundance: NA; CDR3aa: CASSSGGAGGWGVDEQYF; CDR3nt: TGTGCCAGCAGCTCCGGCGGAGCAGGGGGCTGGGGAGTGGACGAGCAGTACTTC
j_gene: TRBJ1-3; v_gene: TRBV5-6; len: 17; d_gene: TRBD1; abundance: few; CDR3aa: CASSSPRDSHSGNTIYF; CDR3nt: TGTGCCAGCAGCTCCCCCAGGGACAGTCACTCTGGAAACACCATATATTTT
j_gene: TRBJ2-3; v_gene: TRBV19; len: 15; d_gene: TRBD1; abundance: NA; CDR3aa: CASTSIRDSPDTQYF; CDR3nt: TGTGCCAGTACCTCGATCCGGGACAGCCCAGATACGCAGTATTTT
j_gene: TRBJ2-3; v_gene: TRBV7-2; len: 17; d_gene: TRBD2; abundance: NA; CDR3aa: CASSLRDGLVFQNTQYF; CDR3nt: TGTGCCAGCAGCTTAAGGGACGGACTAGTTTTTCAGAATACGCAGTATTTT
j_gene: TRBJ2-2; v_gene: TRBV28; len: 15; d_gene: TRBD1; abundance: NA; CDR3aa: CASSAGTGGTGELFF; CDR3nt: TGTGCCAGCAGTGCTGGGACAGGGGGAACCGGGGAGCTGTTTTTT
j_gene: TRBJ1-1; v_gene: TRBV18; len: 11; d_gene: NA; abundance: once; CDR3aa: CASSPRTEAFF; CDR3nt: TGTGCCAGCTCACCGAGGACAGAAGCTTTCTTT
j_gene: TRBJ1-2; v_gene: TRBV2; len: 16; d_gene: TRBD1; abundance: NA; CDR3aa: CASSSNPGQADYGYTF; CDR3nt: TGTGCCAGCAGTTCTAACCCGGGACAGGCAGACTATGGCTACACCTTC
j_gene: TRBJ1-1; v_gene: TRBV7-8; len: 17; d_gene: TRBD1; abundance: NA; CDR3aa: CASSYPGQRVMNTEAFF; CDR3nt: TGTGCCAGCAGCTACCCGGGACAGCGAGTAATGAACACTGAAGCTTTCTTT
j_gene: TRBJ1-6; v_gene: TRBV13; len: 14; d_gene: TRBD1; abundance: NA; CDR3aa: CASSLGQGASPLHF; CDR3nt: TGTGCCAGCAGCTTAGGACAGGGGGCTTCACCCCTCCACTTT
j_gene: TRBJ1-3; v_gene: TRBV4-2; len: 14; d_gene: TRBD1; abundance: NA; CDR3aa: CASSRDRAGNTIYF; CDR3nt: TGTGCCAGCAGCCGCGACAGGGCCGGGAACACCATATATTTT
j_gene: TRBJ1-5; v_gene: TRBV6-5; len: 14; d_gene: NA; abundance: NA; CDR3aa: CASSLRYPNQPQHF; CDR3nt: TGTGCCAGCAGCCTCCGCTACCCAAATCAGCCCCAGCATTTT
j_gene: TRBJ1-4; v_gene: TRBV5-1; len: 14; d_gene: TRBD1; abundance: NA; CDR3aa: CASSRDRGVRKLFF; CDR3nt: TGCGCCAGCAGCAGAGACAGGGGAGTTCGGAAACTGTTTTTT
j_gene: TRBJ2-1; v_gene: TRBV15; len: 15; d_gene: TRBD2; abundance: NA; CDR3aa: CATSSPGLAVNEQFF; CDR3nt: TGTGCCACCAGCTCTCCCGGACTAGCCGTGAATGAGCAGTTCTTC
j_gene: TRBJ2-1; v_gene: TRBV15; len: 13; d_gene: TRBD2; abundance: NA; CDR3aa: CATSTRGGNEQFF; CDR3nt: TGTGCCACCAGCACCCGCGGGGGGAATGAGCAGTTCTTC
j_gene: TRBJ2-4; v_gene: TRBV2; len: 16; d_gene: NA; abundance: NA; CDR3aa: CASSEQEGPGANIQYF; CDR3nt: TGTGCCAGCAGTGAACAGGAGGGACCCGGGGCAAACATTCAGTACTTC
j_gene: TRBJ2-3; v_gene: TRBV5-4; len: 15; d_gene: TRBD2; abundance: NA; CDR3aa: CASIPSGGAPDTQYF; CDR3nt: TGTGCCAGCATCCCCTCGGGGGGGGCCCCAGATACGCAGTATTTT
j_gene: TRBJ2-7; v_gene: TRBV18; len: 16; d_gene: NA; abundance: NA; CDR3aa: CASSPEAAVSSYEQYF; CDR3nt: TGTGCCAGCTCACCCGAGGCAGCCGTGAGTTCCTACGAGCAGTACTTC
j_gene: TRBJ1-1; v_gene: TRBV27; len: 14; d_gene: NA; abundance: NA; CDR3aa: CASSLSRGGTEAFF; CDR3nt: TGTGCCAGCAGTTTATCGCGGGGCGGCACTGAAGCTTTCTTT
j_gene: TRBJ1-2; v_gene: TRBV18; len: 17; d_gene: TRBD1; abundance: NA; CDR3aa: CASSLDRDRGQIYGYTF; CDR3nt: TGTGCCAGCTCACTTGACCGGGACAGGGGGCAGATCTATGGCTACACCTTC
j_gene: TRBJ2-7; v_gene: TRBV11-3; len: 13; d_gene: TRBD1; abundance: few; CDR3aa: CASSPPQGDEQYF; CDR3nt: TGTGCCAGCAGCCCCCCCCAGGGGGACGAGCAGTACTTC
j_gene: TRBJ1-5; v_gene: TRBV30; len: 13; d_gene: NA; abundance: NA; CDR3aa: CAWSVTGDQPQHF; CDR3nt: TGTGCCTGGAGTGTTACGGGAGATCAGCCCCAGCATTTT
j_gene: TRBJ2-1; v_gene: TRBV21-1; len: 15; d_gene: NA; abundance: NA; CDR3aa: CASSYELAGYNEQFF; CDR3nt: TGTGCCAGCAGTTACGAACTAGCGGGGTACAATGAGCAGTTCTTC
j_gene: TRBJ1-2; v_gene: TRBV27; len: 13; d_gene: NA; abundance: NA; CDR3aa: CASSLNSAYGYTF; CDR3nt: TGTGCCAGCAGTTTAAACTCTGCCTATGGCTACACCTTC
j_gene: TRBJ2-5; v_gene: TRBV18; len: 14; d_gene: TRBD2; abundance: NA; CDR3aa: CASSPLSSGETQYF; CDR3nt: TGTGCCAGCTCACCACTGTCTAGCGGGGAGACCCAGTACTTC
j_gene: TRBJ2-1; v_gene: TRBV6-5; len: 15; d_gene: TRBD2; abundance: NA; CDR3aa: CASSYSTSGKGEQFF; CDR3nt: TGTGCCAGCAGTTATTCTACTAGCGGTAAGGGTGAGCAGTTCTTC
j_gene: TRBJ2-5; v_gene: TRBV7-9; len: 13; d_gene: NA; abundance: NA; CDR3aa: CASSLSGAETQYF; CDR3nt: TGTGCCAGCAGCTTATCTGGGGCCGAGACCCAGTACTTC
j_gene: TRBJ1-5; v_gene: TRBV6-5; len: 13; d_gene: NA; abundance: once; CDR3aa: CASSSSSNQPQHF; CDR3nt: TGTGCCAGCAGTTCCAGTAGCAATCAGCCCCAGCATTTT
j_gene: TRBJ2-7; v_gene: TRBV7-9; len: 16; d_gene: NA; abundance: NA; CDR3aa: CASSPATGILRYEQYF; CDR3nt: TGTGCCAGCAGCCCTGCCACGGGGATACTCCGGTACGAGCAGTACTTC
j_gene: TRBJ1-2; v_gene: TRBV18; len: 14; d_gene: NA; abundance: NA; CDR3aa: CASSPGHGQYGYTF; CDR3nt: TGTGCCAGCTCACCGGGACACGGGCAATATGGCTACACCTTC
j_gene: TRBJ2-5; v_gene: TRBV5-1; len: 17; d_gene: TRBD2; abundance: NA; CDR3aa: CASSLAGLAGGPETQYF; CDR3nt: TGCGCCAGCAGCTTGGCGGGACTAGCGGGGGGGCCCGAGACCCAGTACTTC
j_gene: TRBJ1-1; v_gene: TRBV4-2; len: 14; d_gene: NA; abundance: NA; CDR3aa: CASSQGPGNTEAFF; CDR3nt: TGTGCCAGCAGCCAAGGGCCAGGGAACACTGAAGCTTTCTTT
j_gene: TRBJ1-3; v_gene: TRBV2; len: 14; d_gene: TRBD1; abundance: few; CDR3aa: CASTSTGGRNTIYF; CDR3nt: TGTGCCAGCACTTCGACAGGGGGCAGAAACACCATATATTTT
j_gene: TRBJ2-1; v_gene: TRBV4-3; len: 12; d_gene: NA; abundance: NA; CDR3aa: CASSLSYNEQFF; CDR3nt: TGCGCCAGCAGCCTTTCGTACAATGAGCAGTTCTTC
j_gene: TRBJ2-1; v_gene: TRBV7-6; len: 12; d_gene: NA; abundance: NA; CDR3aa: CASSLESGEQFF; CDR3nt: TGTGCCAGCAGCTTAGAGTCCGGTGAGCAGTTCTTC
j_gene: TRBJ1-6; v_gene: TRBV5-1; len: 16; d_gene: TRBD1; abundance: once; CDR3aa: CASSLGQGSYNSPLHF; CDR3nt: TGCGCCAGCAGCTTGGGACAGGGCTCCTATAATTCACCCCTCCACTTT
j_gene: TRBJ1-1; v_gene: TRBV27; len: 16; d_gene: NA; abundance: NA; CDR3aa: CASSLGGLSPNTEAFF; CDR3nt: TGTGCCAGCAGTTTGGGTGGGCTTTCCCCGAACACTGAAGCTTTCTTT